This T cell receptor (beta chain) is from a study of T cells after posttransplantation cyclophosphamide. Profiled with immunoSEQ multiplex PCR; TCRdb holds only in-frame clones, not every one. The top ten clones hold around 6.5% of a sample with some 25,000 clones, around 86% of them seen once. This CDR3 region has 15 residues. In germline, CDR1 is SGHRS, CDR2 YFSETQ. V lost 4 bases to trimming and J lost 8 bases, with 18 bases between them. The receptor's source is a woman between 55 and 75 years old with a blood cancer, CMV-positive, and with a related stem cell donor. The V and J genes are TRBV5-1 and TRBJ1-4; weak D call: TRBD1 (6 bases). Sequenced: PBMCs. In nucleotides, the CDR3 is TGCGCCAGCAGCACTGGTGGGGGCCCCGGGGAAAAACTGTTTTTT. Translating gives CASSTGGGPGEKLFF.